This TCR beta chain was recovered during a study of post-analysis software for immune sequencing data. Whole-study context: Relapsing-remitting, secondary progressive and progressive-relapsing multiple sclerosis courses were included. Overall study results and limits: About five TRBV segments, including TRBV5-6, TRBV5-1 and TRBV20-1, were more frequent in patients than controls.

Trimming removed 4 bases from V and 4 bases from J, with 14 bases in between. CDR1 is SGHKS, CDR2 YYEKEE, per germline (reference sequence). The CDR3 runs 14 residues. Unique molecular identifiers were built into the TCR beta cDNA libraries. TCRdb itself ran the PCR reads through MiXCR, one entry per CDR3 protein. The data show approximately 160,000 distinct CDR3 sequences, about 30% seen once. This clonotype occurred many times. The antigen is unknown. The sample was blood. This chain connects TRBV5-5 to TRBJ2-5; the D gene is possibly TRBD1 (7 bases). The source is a girl aged 10-17 years with multiple sclerosis. CDR3 DNA sequence: TGTGCCAGCAGCCAGAACAGGGGAGGAGAGACCCAGTACTTC. It encodes CASSQNRGGETQYF.